The present T cell receptor (beta chain) was sequenced within a study of T-cell memory formation after mild COVID-19. For the study at large: Clusters of TCRs were largely donor specific.

This clonotype has a handful of counts. Its target is not known. General study findings and limits: The appearance of some responding clones in pre-infection memory suggested that cross-reactive memory joined. Balance between CD4 and CD8 was seen in clones contracting day 15 to 85, and a CD4+ lean was seen in later expanders.

5'RACE with constant-segment primers built TCRalpha and TCRbeta cDNA libraries with UMIs. One entry per CDR3 protein, called by TCRdb with MiXCR from the 5' RACE reads. This sample has 300,000 to 350,000 distinct CDR3 sequences; 19% occur once, and the top ten carry 20% to 25%. The specimen was PBMCs or a T cell subset sorted from them (not recorded which). The source is a man aged 18 to 35 who had mild COVID-19 (a few samples of this study predate the infection). Cell type and time point are not known.

The CDR3 DNA is TGTGCCAGCGCAGTAGACGGCTATGGCTACACCTTC. Residues: CASAVDGYGYTF. This rearrangement joins TRBV6-1 to TRBJ1-2; D is uncertain. CDR1 is MNHNS and CDR2 is SASEGT in the germline V gene. This CDR3 has 12 residues. Trimming pared 8 bases from V and 4 bases from J, leaving 11 bases between.